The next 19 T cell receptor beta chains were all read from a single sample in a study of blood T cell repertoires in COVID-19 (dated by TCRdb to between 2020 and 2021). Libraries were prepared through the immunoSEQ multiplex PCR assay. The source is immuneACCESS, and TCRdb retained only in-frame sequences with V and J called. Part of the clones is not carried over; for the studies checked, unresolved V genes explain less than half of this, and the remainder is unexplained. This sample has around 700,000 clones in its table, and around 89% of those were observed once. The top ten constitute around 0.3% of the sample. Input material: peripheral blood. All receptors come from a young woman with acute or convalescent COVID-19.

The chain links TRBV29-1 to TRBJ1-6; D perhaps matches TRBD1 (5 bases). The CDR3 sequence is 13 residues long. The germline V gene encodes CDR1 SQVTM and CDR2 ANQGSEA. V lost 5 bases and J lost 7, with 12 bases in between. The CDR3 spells CSVHQGGNSPLHF. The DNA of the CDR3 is TGCAGCGTTCATCAGGGAGGGAATTCACCCCTCCACTTT.

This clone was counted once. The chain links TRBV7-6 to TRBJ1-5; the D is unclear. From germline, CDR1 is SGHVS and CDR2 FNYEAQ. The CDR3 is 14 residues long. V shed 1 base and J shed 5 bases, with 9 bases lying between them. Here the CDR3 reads CASSLVHGDQPQHF. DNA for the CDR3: TGTGCCAGCAGCTTAGTGCATGGAGATCAGCCCCAGCATTTT.

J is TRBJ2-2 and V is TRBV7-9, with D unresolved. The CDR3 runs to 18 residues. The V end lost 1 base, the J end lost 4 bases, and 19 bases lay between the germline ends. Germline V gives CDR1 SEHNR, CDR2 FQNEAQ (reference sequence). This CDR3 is CASSLGWPVYPGTGELFF. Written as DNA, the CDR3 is TGTGCCAGCAGCTTAGGATGGCCAGTCTACCCGGGCACCGGGGAGCTGTTTTTT.

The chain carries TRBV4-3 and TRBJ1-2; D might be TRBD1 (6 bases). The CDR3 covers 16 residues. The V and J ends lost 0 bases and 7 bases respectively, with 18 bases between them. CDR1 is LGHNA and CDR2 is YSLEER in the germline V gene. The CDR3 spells CASSQERTGGGFGYTF. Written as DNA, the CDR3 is TGCGCCAGCAGCCAAGAACGGACGGGGGGCGGATTTGGCTACACCTTC.

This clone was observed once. The CDR3 DNA reads TGTGCCAGTAGTTCCGGCGGAGGGCGTCAGCCCCAGCATTTT. This codes for CASSSGGGRQPQHF. The chain recombines TRBV19 with TRBJ1-5; no reliable D call. CDR1 and CDR2 from the germline V gene are LNHDA and SQIVND (reference sequence). The CDR3 totals 14 residues. V gave up 5 bases and J gave up 6 bases, with 14 bases separating them.

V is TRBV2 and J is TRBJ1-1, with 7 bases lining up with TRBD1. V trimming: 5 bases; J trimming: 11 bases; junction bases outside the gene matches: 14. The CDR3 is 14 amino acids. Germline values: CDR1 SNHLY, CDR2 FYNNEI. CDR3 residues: CASSPSGTVVNAFF. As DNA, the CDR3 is TGTGCCAGCAGTCCCTCCGGGACAGTGGTAAATGCTTTCTTT.

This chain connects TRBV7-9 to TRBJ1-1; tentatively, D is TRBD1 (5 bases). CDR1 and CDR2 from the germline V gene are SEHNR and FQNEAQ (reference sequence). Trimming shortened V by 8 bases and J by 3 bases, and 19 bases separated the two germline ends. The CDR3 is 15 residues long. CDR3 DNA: TGTGCCAGCGGGGACTCAAAGCGGGAGGACACTGAAGCTTTCTTT. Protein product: CASGDSKREDTEAFF.

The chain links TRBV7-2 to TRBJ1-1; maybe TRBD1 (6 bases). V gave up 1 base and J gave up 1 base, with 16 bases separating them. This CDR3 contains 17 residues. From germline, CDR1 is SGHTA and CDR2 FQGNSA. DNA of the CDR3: TGTGCCAGCAGCTTAGGTGGGGGCGGAAGATGGAACACTGAAGCTTTCTTT. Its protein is CASSLGGGGRWNTEAFF.

The CDR3 sequence is CASSPTSGGGHEKLFF. CDR3 coding DNA: TGTGCCAGCAGCCCGACGTCGGGGGGCGGCCATGAAAAACTGTTTTTT. This chain joins TRBV11-2 and TRBJ1-4, with a possible D match to TRBD1 (6 bases). This CDR3 contains 16 residues. Germline CDR1 SGHAT, CDR2 FQNNGV. Trimming cost V 5 bases and J 6 bases, with 19 bases left between them.

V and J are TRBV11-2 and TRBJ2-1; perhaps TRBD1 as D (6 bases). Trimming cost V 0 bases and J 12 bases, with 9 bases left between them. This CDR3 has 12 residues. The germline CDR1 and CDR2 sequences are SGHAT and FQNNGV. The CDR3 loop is CASSLDRGVQFF. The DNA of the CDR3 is TGTGCCAGCAGCTTAGACAGGGGCGTGCAGTTCTTC.

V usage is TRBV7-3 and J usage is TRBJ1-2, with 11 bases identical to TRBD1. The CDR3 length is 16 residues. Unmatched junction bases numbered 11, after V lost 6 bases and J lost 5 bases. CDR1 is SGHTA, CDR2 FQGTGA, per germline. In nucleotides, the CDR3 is TGTGCCAGCAGGAGGGGACAGGGGGTGAGGTGGTATGGCTACACCTTC. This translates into CASRRGQGVRWYGYTF. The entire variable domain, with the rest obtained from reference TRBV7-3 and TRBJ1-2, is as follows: GAGVSQTPSNKVTEKGKYVELRCDPISGHTALYWYRQSLGQGPEFLIYFQGTGAADDSGLPNDRFFAVRPEGSVSTLKIQRTERGDSAVYLCASRRGQGVRWYGYTFGSGTRLTVV.

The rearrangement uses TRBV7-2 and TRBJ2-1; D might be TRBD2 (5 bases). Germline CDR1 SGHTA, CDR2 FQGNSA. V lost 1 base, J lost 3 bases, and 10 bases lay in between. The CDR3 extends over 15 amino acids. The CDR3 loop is CASSLGAGLYNEQFF. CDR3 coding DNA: TGTGCCAGCAGCTTAGGGGCGGGTCTCTACAATGAGCAGTTCTTC.

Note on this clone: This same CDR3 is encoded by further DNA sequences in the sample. The CDR3 sequence: CASSINRGLYGYTF. The CDR3 DNA follows: TGTGCCAGTAGTATTAACAGGGGGCTGTATGGCTACACCTTC. This chain joins TRBV19 and TRBJ1-2; 9 bases line up with TRBD1. Germline V gene lookup returns CDR1 LNHDA and CDR2 SQIVND (reference sequence). The CDR3 extends over 14 amino acids. Trimming at V came to 3 bases and at J to 5 bases, leaving 4 bases not matched to a gene.

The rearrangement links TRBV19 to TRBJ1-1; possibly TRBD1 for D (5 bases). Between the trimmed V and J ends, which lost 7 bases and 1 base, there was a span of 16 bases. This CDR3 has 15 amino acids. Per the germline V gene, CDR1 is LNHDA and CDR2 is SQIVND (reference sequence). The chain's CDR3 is CASTPFPTGNTEAFF. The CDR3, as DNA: TGTGCCAGTACCCCATTCCCCACAGGGAACACTGAAGCTTTCTTT.

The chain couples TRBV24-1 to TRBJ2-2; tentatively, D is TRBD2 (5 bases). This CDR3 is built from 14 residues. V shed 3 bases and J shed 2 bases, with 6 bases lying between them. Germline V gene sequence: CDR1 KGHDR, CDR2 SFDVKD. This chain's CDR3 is CATSDRDNTGELFF. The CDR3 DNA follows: TGTGCCACCAGTGATCGGGATAACACCGGGGAGCTGTTTTTT.

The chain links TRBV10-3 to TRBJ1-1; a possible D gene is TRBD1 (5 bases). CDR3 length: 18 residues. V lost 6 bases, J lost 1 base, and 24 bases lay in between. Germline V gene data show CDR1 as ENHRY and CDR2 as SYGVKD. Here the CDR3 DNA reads TGTGCCATCAGAGCTAATGGGGGGAGGGGAGGAGAGAACACTGAAGCTTTCTTT. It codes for CAIRANGGRGGENTEAFF.

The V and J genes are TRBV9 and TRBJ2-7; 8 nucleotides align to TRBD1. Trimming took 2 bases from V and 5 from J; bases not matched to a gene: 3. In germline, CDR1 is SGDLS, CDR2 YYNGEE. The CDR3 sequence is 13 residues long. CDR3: CASSVRDRNEQYF. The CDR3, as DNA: TGTGCCAGCAGCGTGAGGGACAGGAACGAGCAGTACTTC. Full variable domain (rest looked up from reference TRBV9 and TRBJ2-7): DSGVTQTPKHLITATGQRVTLRCSPRSGDLSVYWYQQSLDQGLQFLIQYYNGEERAKGNILERFSAQQFPDLHSELNLSSLELGDSALYFCASSVRDRNEQYFGPGTRLTVT.

CDR3 protein: CASSPRGQSYEQYF. The CDR3 nucleotides are TGTGCCAGCAGCCCCCGGGGACAGTCCTACGAGCAGTACTTC. The chain carries TRBV3-1 (or the pseudogene TRBV3-2) and TRBJ2-7; TRBD1 matches 7 bases. The CDR3 spans 14 residues. The germline V gene encodes CDR1 LGHDT and CDR2 YNNKEL (reference sequence). V trimming: 4 bases; J trimming: 1 base; junction bases outside the gene matches: 4.

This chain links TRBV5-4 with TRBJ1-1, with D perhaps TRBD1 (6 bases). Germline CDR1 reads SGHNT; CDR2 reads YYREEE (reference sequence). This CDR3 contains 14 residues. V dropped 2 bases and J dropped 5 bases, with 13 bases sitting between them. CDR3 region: CASSLWGRGTEAFF. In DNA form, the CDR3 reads TGTGCCAGCAGCTTATGGGGAAGGGGGACTGAAGCTTTCTTT.